A single sample gave rise to the 4 T cell receptor beta chains below, sequenced in a study of blood T cells in healthy people across ages. Next came a second PCR, run for about 7 to 12 cycles, which used a sample-barcoded 5' primer along with a J-beta primer mix. Each CDR3 protein is one row after TCRdb ran MiXCR on the 5' RACE reads. Here the sample spans approximately 900,000 distinct CDR3 sequences, around 48% being singletons. Sequenced input: blood. The receptors were gathered from a man aged 25-45 years in good health.

This clonotype came up once. This sequence joins TRBV27 and TRBJ1-6, with 7 bases matching TRBD1. This CDR3 has 14 amino acids. Trimming took 8 bases from V and 10 from J; bases not matched to a gene: 11. Germline lookup yields CDR1 MNHEY and CDR2 SMNVEV (reference sequence). CDR3 sequence (DNA): TGTGCCAGCGGCCGCGGGACAGAAAAATCACCCCTCCACTTT. This gives the protein CASGRGTEKSPLHF.

The chain has TRBV4-2 and TRBJ2-7, with 11 bases identical to TRBD2. Germline-derived CDR1 and CDR2 are LGHNA and YNFKEQ. V lost 1 base, J lost 9 bases, and 8 bases stayed unmatched. This CDR3 region has 15 residues. The CDR3 DNA sequence: TGTGCCAGCAGCCAAGGTAGCGGGGGGGCGGAGGGGCAGTACTTC. This gives the protein CASSQGSGGAEGQYF.

The chain combines TRBV28 with TRBJ2-5, with D uncertain. The better agreement between TRBJ2-7 and the DNA end casts doubt on the J call. Germline lookup yields CDR1 MDHEN and CDR2 SYDVKM. The CDR3 has 15 amino acids. The CDR3 coding sequence is TGTGCCAGCAGTTTCACGTCCCAGCCATCGGCCGAGCAGTACTTC. The encoded protein is CASSFTSQPSAEQYF.

This clonotype was counted a few times. The CDR3 coding sequence is TGTGCCAGCAGTTGGGGGACCTTCTACGAGCAGTACTTC. As protein: CASSWGTFYEQYF. V usage is TRBV28 and J usage is TRBJ2-7; D tentatively reads TRBD1 or TRBD2 (5 bases each). The length of the CDR3 is 13 residues. Germline values: CDR1 MDHEN, CDR2 SYDVKM. Trimming removed 4 bases from V and 3 bases from J, with 10 bases in between.